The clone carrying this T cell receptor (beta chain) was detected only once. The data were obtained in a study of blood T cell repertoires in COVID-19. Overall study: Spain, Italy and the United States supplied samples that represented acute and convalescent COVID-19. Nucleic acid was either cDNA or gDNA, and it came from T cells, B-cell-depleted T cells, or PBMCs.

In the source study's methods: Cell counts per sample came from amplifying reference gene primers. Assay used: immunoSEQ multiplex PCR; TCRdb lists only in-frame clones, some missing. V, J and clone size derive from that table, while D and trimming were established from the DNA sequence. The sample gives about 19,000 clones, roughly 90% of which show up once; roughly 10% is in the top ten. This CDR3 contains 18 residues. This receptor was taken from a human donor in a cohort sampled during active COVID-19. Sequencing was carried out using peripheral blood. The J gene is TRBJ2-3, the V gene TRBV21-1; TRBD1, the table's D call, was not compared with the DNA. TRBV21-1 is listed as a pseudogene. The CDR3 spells CASSKVGTVQSSTDTQYF. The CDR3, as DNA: TGTGCCAGCAGCAAAGTTGGGACAGTCCAATCTAGCACAGATACGCAGTATTTT.